The 31 T cell receptor beta chains listed next were all sequenced from one sample in a study of T cell clonality in common variable immunodeficiency. Sequencing was performed with immunoSEQ multiplex PCR; in TCRdb, only in-frame clones are kept and a portion is missing. The sample presents over 50,000 clones, none singletons. Sample: peripheral blood mononuclear cells. The receptor source for this set is a person aged 18-70 years in good health.

This clone has at least ten counts. The DNA ends 3 residues before the CDR3 does, and the rest of the CDR3 is filled in from the germline J gene. The genes are TRBV30 and TRBJ1-1; the match to TRBD1 covers 7 bases. Per germline, CDR1 GTSNPN and CDR2 SVGIG (reference sequence). V gave up 3 bases and J gave up 6 bases; unmatched junction bases: 7. The CDR3 extends over 13 amino acids. The part of the CDR3 DNA that was read is TGTGCCTGGAGGAAGACAGGGAGCGCTGAA. It translates to CAWRKTGSAE. The full CDR3 sequence reads CAWRKTGSAEAFF. Full variable domain (outside the CDR3, taken from reference TRBV30 and TRBJ1-1): SQTIHQWPATLVQPVGSPLSLECTVEGTSNPNLYWYRQAAGRGLQLLFYSVGIGQISSEVPQNLSASRPQDRQFILSSKKLLLSDSGFYLCAWRKTGSAEAFFGQGTRLTVV.

This clone appeared a few times. The sequence runs out 3 residues before the end of the CDR3; the remainder is reconstructed from the germline J gene. The rearrangement joins TRBV30 to TRBJ1-3, with D possibly matching TRBD1 (6 bases). Trimming left V 2 bases short and J 4 bases short, with 18 bases between. Germline assignment: CDR1 GTSNPN and CDR2 SVGIG (reference sequence). CDR3 length equals 16 residues. CDR3 DNA (partial): TGTGCCTGGAGTCCCTTCCGGGACACTCAAGGAAACACC. This codes for CAWSPFRDTQGNT. The CDR3, in full, reads CAWSPFRDTQGNTIYF.

There are many counts of this clone. The CDR3 end is not reached by the read, which stops 3 residues before it; the germline J gene fills it in. This chain links TRBV5-1 with TRBJ2-2; 10 positions agree with TRBD2. Per the germline V gene, CDR1 is SGHRS and CDR2 is YFSETQ. Trimming cost V 0 bases and J 0 bases; bases outside gene matches: 2. This CDR3 contains 17 residues. The CDR3 protein is CASSLVLAGSNTGELFF. The CDR3 DNA, read in part, is TGCGCCAGCAGCTTGGTACTAGCGGGATCGAACACCGGGGAG.

This clone was counted at least ten times. Partial CDR3 DNA: TGTGCCAGCAGCTTTCCCGGGACAGGGAGCGAG. This translates into CASSFPGTGSE. The whole CDR3 is CASSFPGTGSEQYF. V is TRBV5-6 and J is TRBJ2-7, with TRBD1 identical over 9 bases. The read ends 3 residues early relative to the CDR3; the germline J gene fills the gap. This CDR3 has 14 amino acids. Per the germline V gene, CDR1 is SGHDT and CDR2 is YYEEEE. After removal of 2 bases from V and 6 bases from J, the junction contained 6 bases not matched to a gene.

This clone showed up many times. The sequence runs out 3 residues before the end of the CDR3; the remainder is reconstructed from the germline J gene. V and J are TRBV10-1 and TRBJ2-3, with D maybe TRBD2 (6 bases). The V gene's germline CDR1 is WNHNN and CDR2 SYGVQD (reference sequence). CDR3 length: 16 amino acids. This CDR3 reads CASSESTAGGPDAQYF. CDR3 DNA (partial): TGCGCCAGCAGTGAGTCGACAGCCGGGGGACCCGATGCG.

In its sample, this clone was seen many times. The read stops 3 residues short of the end of the CDR3; the missing end is completed from the germline J gene. This rearrangement joins TRBV5-1 to TRBJ1-1; 7 bases fit TRBD1. Germline CDR1 SGHRS, CDR2 YFSETQ. This CDR3 comprises 15 residues. V gave up 5 bases and J gave up 6 bases; unmatched junction bases: 13. The CDR3 sequence: CASSEQGISYAEAFF. The covered CDR3 bases are TGCGCCAGCAGTGAACAGGGGATCTCGTACGCTGAA. Full variable domain (rest looked up from reference TRBV5-1 and TRBJ1-1): KAGVTQTPRYLIKTRGQQVTLSCSPISGHRSVSWYQQTPGQGLQFLFEYFSETQRNKGNFPGRFSGRQFSNSRSEMNVSTLELGDSALYLCASSEQGISYAEAFFGQGTRLTVV.

This clone was seen repeatedly, ten times or more. From the germline J gene comes the end of the CDR3, since the read stops 3 residues before it. The chain is built from TRBV20-1 and TRBJ2-2; tentatively, D is TRBD2 (5 bases). CDR3 size: 14 residues. V lost 6 bases and J lost 3, with 14 bases in between. Germline V lookup: CDR1 DFQATT, CDR2 SNEGSKA (reference sequence). CDR3 bases read: TGCAGTGCAGACGACGGAGCGGACACCGGGGAG. Translation gives CSADDGADTGE. The whole CDR3 protein reads CSADDGADTGELFF.

At least ten counts were recorded for this clone. The read terminates 3 residues ahead of where the CDR3 ends, so the germline J gene completes it. The genes are TRBV7-2 and TRBJ1-2, with D possibly being TRBD1 (6 bases). This CDR3 is 13 amino acids long. V was shortened by 2 bases and J by 6 bases, with 10 bases between the two germline ends. In germline, CDR1 is SGHTA, CDR2 FQGNSA. The part of the CDR3 DNA that was read is TGTGCCAGCAGCTTACAGGGGAGGGATGGC. It yields the protein CASSLQGRDG. The full-length CDR3 reads as CASSLQGRDGYTF.

This clone was seen at least ten times. The read comes to an end 3 residues before the CDR3 does, leaving the germline J gene to fill in the end. The chain is built from TRBV20-1 and TRBJ2-3; possibly TRBD2 for D (6 bases). The CDR3 runs to 14 residues. Looked up from germline, CDR1 is DFQATT and CDR2 is SNEGSKA (reference sequence). Trimming shortened V by 0 bases and J by 3 bases, and 10 bases separated the two germline ends. CDR3: CSAREGGRTDTQYF. The DNA read from the CDR3 is TGCAGTGCTAGAGAGGGGGGACGGACAGATACG.

This clone appeared many times. The read falls 3 residues short of the CDR3 end, and the missing part is taken from the germline J gene. V and J are TRBV30 and TRBJ2-7, with 10 bases identical to TRBD1. V lost 3 bases, J lost 0 bases, and 5 bases stayed unmatched. The CDR3 runs 15 residues. Germline V gives CDR1 GTSNPN, CDR2 SVGIG (reference sequence). CDR3 protein: CAWSRTGGLSYEQYF. The DNA read from the CDR3 is TGTGCCTGGAGCCGGACAGGGGGACTCTCCTACGAG.

This clone was observed many times. The read terminates 3 residues before the CDR3 end, so the remaining end is supplied by the germline J gene. The J gene is TRBJ2-1, the V gene TRBV5-1; D unclear. V was pared by 0 bases and J by 7 bases, with 14 bases between. In germline, CDR1 is SGHRS, CDR2 YFSETQ. The CDR3 runs to 15 residues. The covered CDR3 bases are TGCGCCAGCAGCTTGGTAGGGTACTTAGAGAATGAG. Amino acid sequence: CASSLVGYLENE. The whole CDR3 reads CASSLVGYLENEQFF.

Remarks on this clone: The observed sequence ends 3 residues before the CDR3 terminus, with the missing tail filled in from the germline J gene. V is TRBV30 and J is TRBJ2-2; D gene ambiguous. The CDR3 sequence is 15 residues long. Germline V gives CDR1 GTSNPN, CDR2 SVGIG (reference sequence). The CDR3 reads CAWSVRRAYNSPLFF. Partial CDR3 DNA: TGTGCCTGGAGTGTACGAAGGGCCTATAATTCACCG.

This clone was counted ten times or more. The CDR3 extends 3 residues past the end of the read, so its final part is completed from the germline J gene. The chain couples TRBV13 to TRBJ2-1, with D perhaps given as TRBD1 or TRBD2 (6 bases each). Trimming shortened V by 2 bases and J by 0 bases, and 14 bases separated the two germline ends. Per germline, CDR1 PRHDT and CDR2 FYEKMQ (reference sequence). This CDR3 contains 17 residues. The CDR3 DNA, read in part, is TGTGCCAGCAGCTTATATAGAGGGGGAGGCTCCTACAATGAG. Translated, it gives CASSLYRGGGSYNE. The CDR3, in full, reads CASSLYRGGGSYNEQFF.

This clone was seen many times. The sequenced part of the CDR3 DNA is TGTGCCAGCAGTGGACGACAGGGGGTGAGGCAGCCC. It is translated as CASSGRQGVRQP. The CDR3 reads in full as CASSGRQGVRQPQHF. The gene calls are TRBV6-2 or TRBV6-3 and TRBJ1-5; the match to TRBD1 covers 9 bases. The missing CDR3 end, 3 residues past where the read stops, is filled in from the germline J gene. Per the germline V gene, CDR1 is MNHEY and CDR2 is SVGEGT. With V trimmed by 5 bases and J by 7 bases, 9 bases remained unmatched. The CDR3 spans 15 residues.

This clone was seen ten or more times. The read is 3 residues too short to cover the CDR3 end, so that end is filled in from the germline J gene. The J gene is TRBJ2-1, the V gene TRBV6-2 or TRBV6-3, with D possibly matching TRBD2 (6 bases). The CDR3 consists of 16 residues. V was pared by 4 bases and J by 5 bases, with 18 bases between. In germline, CDR1 is MNHEY, CDR2 SVGEGT. The part of the CDR3 DNA that was read is TGTGCCAGCAGTTCTTACTTAGCGGAGAGGGACAATGAG. This encodes CASSSYLAERDNE. The full CDR3 is CASSSYLAERDNEQFF.

A note on this clone: This sequence may be a read error, since a much larger clone differs from it by one base. The read terminates 3 residues before the CDR3 end, so the remaining end is supplied by the germline J gene. This rearrangement joins TRBV19 to TRBJ1-4; 7 bases map to TRBD1. Germline values: CDR1 LNHDA, CDR2 SQIVND (reference sequence). The CDR3 has 17 residues. CDR3 DNA, as far as it was read: TGTGCCAGTACTCGACAGGGACCGAGCTCTGGGGCCAACGTA. It translates to CASTRQGPSSGANV. The entire CDR3 reads CASTRQGPSSGANVLFF.

This clone was seen many times. The CDR3 is cut off 3 residues early in the read; its end comes from the germline J gene. The V call is TRBV20-1, the J call TRBJ2-1; D is possibly TRBD2 (6 bases). Trimming stripped 6 bases from V and 5 bases from J, with 17 bases between. Germline values: CDR1 DFQATT, CDR2 SNEGSKA (reference sequence). CDR3 length: 14 residues. The CDR3: CSAGLGGIDNEQFF. CDR3 bases read: TGCAGTGCAGGGTTGGGGGGAATCGACAATGAG.

This clone was counted a few times. Read sequence stops 3 residues before the CDR3 end, and the germline J gene provides the missing end. The chain links TRBV7-9 to TRBJ1-5; maybe TRBD1 (6 bases). V dropped 3 bases and J dropped 4 bases, with 10 bases sitting between them. The CDR3 length is 14 residues. CDR1 and CDR2 from the germline V gene are SEHNR and FQNEAQ (reference sequence). The chain's CDR3 is CASSFQGPNQPQHF. The CDR3 DNA, read in part, is TGTGCCAGCAGCTTCCAGGGGCCTAATCAGCCC.

This clone has at least ten counts. Sequencing ends 3 residues short of the CDR3 end; the germline J gene provides the rest. The chain joins TRBV20-1 to TRBJ2-5, with 12 positions matching TRBD2. J lost 3 bases, V lost 1 base, and 6 bases had no gene match. Germline CDR1 reads DFQATT; CDR2 reads SNEGSKA (reference sequence). The CDR3 length is 16 residues. CDR3 DNA, as far as it was read: TGCAGTGCTAGAGGACTAGCGGGAGAGGTAGAAGAGACC. It yields the protein CSARGLAGEVEET. The whole CDR3 protein reads CSARGLAGEVEETQYF.

This clone was detected only a few times. The read finishes 3 residues shy of the CDR3 end, and the germline J gene is used to complete it. This chain uses TRBV18 with TRBJ2-1; the D gene is possibly TRBD2 (5 bases). V gave up 3 bases and J gave up 5 bases, with 14 bases separating them. This CDR3 is built from 15 residues. CDR1 KGHSH and CDR2 LQKENI come from the germline V gene. CDR3 loop: CASSPRSSWDNEQFF. The sequenced CDR3 bases are TGTGCCAGCTCACCCAGGTCTAGCTGGGACAATGAG.

This clone was seen repeatedly, ten times or more. The read gets to within 3 residues of the CDR3 end, and the germline J gene fills in the rest. This chain links TRBV18 with TRBJ2-7, with 7 bases matching TRBD2. The CDR3 is made up of 15 amino acids. The V and J ends lost 6 bases and 6 bases, in that order; junction bases with no gene match: 14. Germline loops: CDR1 KGHSH, CDR2 LQKENI. This chain's CDR3 is CASSPPNAGDREQYF. CDR3 DNA (partial): TGTGCCAGCTCCCCCCCGAACGCGGGAGATCGCGAG.

This clone has only a few counts. The sequence runs out 3 residues before the end of the CDR3; the remainder is reconstructed from the germline J gene. The chain employs TRBV6-2 or TRBV6-3 and TRBJ1-2, with 10 bases identical to TRBD1. Germline CDR1 and CDR2: MNHEY and SVGEGT. The V segment lost 4 bases and the J segment 5 bases; nucleotides outside the gene matches: 7. The CDR3 length is 15 residues. CDR3 sequence: CASSWLDRGIYGYTF. The part of the CDR3 DNA that was read is TGTGCCAGCAGTTGGTTGGACAGGGGGATATATGGC.

This clone was recorded at least ten times. The read ends 3 residues shy of where the CDR3 ends; the end is completed using the germline J gene. The chain is built from TRBV30 and TRBJ2-1; D is uncertain. Looked up from germline, CDR1 is GTSNPN and CDR2 is SVGIG (reference sequence). The CDR3 loop spans 13 amino acids. Trimming cost V 6 bases and J 6 bases, with 15 bases left between them. The CDR3 reads CACRAPLSNEQFF. The sequenced part of the CDR3 DNA is TGTGCCTGTCGCGCCCCCCTTAGCAATGAG.

This clone was found many times. The part of the CDR3 DNA that was read is TGTGCCAGCAGCTTGAGGGTAAGGAATGAG. As protein: CASSLRVRNE. The whole CDR3 sequence reads CASSLRVRNEQFF. This sequence joins TRBV5-6 and TRBJ2-1; D is ambiguous. Coverage ceases 3 residues before the CDR3 finishes, and the germline J gene fills in the end. The CDR3 loop spans 13 amino acids. CDR1 is SGHDT and CDR2 is YYEEEE in the germline V gene. V lost 1 base and J lost 7, with 9 bases in between.

This clone was recorded at least ten times. The CDR3 end lies 3 residues beyond the end of the read and is filled in from the germline J gene. The sample has other DNA sequences that encode this CDR3 too. This sequence joins TRBV20-1 and TRBJ2-5, with 15 bases lining up with TRBD2. V lost 2 bases and J lost 4; bases outside the gene matches: 5. CDR1 and CDR2 (germline): DFQATT, SNEGSKA (reference sequence). This CDR3 has 16 amino acids. Incomplete CDR3 DNA: TGCAGTGCTAGATCCCTGGGACTAGCGGGAGGAGAGACC. Protein product: CSARSLGLAGGET. The complete CDR3 protein is CSARSLGLAGGETQYF.

There are many counts of this clone. The read ends 3 residues before the CDR3 terminus; that terminus is restored from the germline J gene. This rearrangement joins TRBV20-1 to TRBJ2-1; 7 nucleotides agree with TRBD2. V gave up 6 bases and J gave up 0 bases; unmatched junction bases: 2. This CDR3 has 13 amino acids. CDR1 is DFQATT, CDR2 SNEGSKA, per germline (reference sequence). The CDR3 sequence is CSAGGSSYNEQFF. The covered CDR3 bases are TGCAGTGCCGGGGGGTCCTCCTACAATGAG.

This clone was counted many times. The read halts 3 residues ahead of the CDR3 end, with the missing end drawn from the germline J gene. The chain has TRBV7-3 and TRBJ2-3, with 9 bases identical to TRBD2. This CDR3 has 17 residues. Trimming took 1 base from V and 3 from J; bases not matched to a gene: 8. Per germline, CDR1 SGHTA and CDR2 FQGTGA. The CDR3 bases that were read are TGTGCCAGCAGCTTAATATTACTAGCGGGTAGAACAGATACG. Its protein product is CASSLILLAGRTDT. The full CDR3 protein is CASSLILLAGRTDTQYF.

This clone was recorded at least ten times. The missing CDR3 end, 3 residues past where the read stops, is filled in from the germline J gene. The chain joins TRBV13 to TRBJ1-2, with TRBD1 matching over 11 bases. The trim removed 4 bases at V and 7 bases at J, leaving 11 bases unmatched. Looked up from germline, CDR1 is PRHDT and CDR2 is FYEKMQ (reference sequence). CDR3 length: 16 residues. The DNA read from the CDR3 is TGTGCCAGCAGCTCCGCCCCGGGACAGGGGGTTGGTGGC. Amino acids: CASSSAPGQGVGG. The whole CDR3 is CASSSAPGQGVGGYTF.

This clone was observed many times. The read falls 3 residues short of the CDR3 end, and the missing part is taken from the germline J gene. The gene calls are TRBV20-1 and TRBJ2-3; 9 positions agree with TRBD1. The trim removed 6 bases at V and 2 bases at J, leaving 6 bases unmatched. In germline, CDR1 is DFQATT, CDR2 SNEGSKA (reference sequence). This CDR3 region has 14 residues. The CDR3 DNA, read in part, is TGCAGTGCAAAAGGACAGGGGTTCACAGATACG. This gives the protein CSAKGQGFTDT. The whole CDR3 region reads CSAKGQGFTDTQYF.

The table lists this clone with many counts. Read data end 3 residues before the CDR3 end; the end is taken from the germline J gene. The chain combines TRBV2 with TRBJ2-1; 8 bases are shared with TRBD2. The CDR3 is 16 amino acids. Germline CDR1 SNHLY, CDR2 FYNNEI. V lost 5 bases, J lost 3 bases, and 9 bases stayed unmatched. CDR3 bases read: TGTGCCAGCAGTTATCAGCGGGAGTCCCGCTACAATGAG. It encodes CASSYQRESRYNE. The full-length CDR3 reads as CASSYQRESRYNEQFF.

This clone was observed many times. The CDR3 end lies 3 residues beyond the end of the read and is filled in from the germline J gene. The rearrangement uses TRBV19 and TRBJ2-1; 7 bases agree with TRBD2. The junction had 10 bases not matched to a gene; V was cut back by 3 bases and J by 2 bases. The CDR3 is 17 amino acids. Per the germline V gene, CDR1 is LNHDA and CDR2 is SQIVND (reference sequence). This CDR3 is CASSMLAGATPYNEQFF. CDR3 bases read: TGTGCCAGTAGTATGCTCGCGGGAGCTACCCCCTACAATGAG.